Shown below are 15 T cell receptor beta chains from a single sample sequenced in a study of blood T cell repertoires in COVID-19. The data were produced by immunoSEQ multiplex PCR, yet TCRdb's version contains in-frame clones alone and is incomplete. Of a few hundred thousand clones in the sample, around 86% were seen once. Source material: peripheral blood. These receptors all stem from a man aged 40-49 years who had recovered from COVID-19.

The rearrangement joins TRBV4-1 to TRBJ1-4; D gene uncertain. From germline, CDR1 is MGHRA and CDR2 YSYEKL. Between the trimmed V and J ends, which lost 4 bases and 0 bases, there was a span of 9 bases. This CDR3 is built from 15 residues. In nucleotides, the CDR3 is TGCGCCAGCAGCCCCCACAGTGCAACTAATGAAAAACTGTTTTTT. Protein sequence: CASSPHSATNEKLFF.

In its sample, this clone was seen a few times. The chain couples TRBV27 to TRBJ1-1, with D unresolved. This CDR3 region has 16 residues. Germline V gives CDR1 MNHEY, CDR2 SMNVEV (reference sequence). The ends were cut back, 4 bases at V and 6 bases at J, with 21 bases in the middle. CDR3 nucleotides: TGTGCCAGCAGTTCAGGACCGGGAGGAGGTTCTGCTGAAGCTTTCTTT. Translated: CASSSGPGGGSAEAFF.

V usage is TRBV10-1 and J usage is TRBJ1-1; D gene unclear. V was shortened by 4 bases and J by 3 bases, with 6 bases between the two germline ends. Per germline, CDR1 WNHNN and CDR2 SYGVQD (reference sequence). The CDR3 spans 12 residues. CDR3 bases: TGCGCCAGCAGTGGGGGAGACACTGAAGCTTTCTTT. Its protein is CASSGGDTEAFF.

V gene TRBV6-5 combines with J gene TRBJ1-1; D not resolved. Germline loops: CDR1 MNHEY, CDR2 SVGAGI. The CDR3 spans 13 residues. Trimming left V 8 bases short and J 5 bases short, with 15 bases between. The chain's CDR3 is CASVPEVGTEAFF. The CDR3, as DNA: TGTGCCAGCGTCCCGGAGGTTGGGACTGAAGCTTTCTTT.

The chain recombines TRBV25-1 with TRBJ2-5; 9 bases match TRBD1. V trimming: 1 base; J trimming: 5 bases; junction bases outside the gene matches: 5. Per the germline V gene, CDR1 is MGHDK and CDR2 is SYGVNS. There are 15 residues in the CDR3. CDR3 protein: CASSEFTGGLETQYF. CDR3 nucleotides: TGTGCCAGCAGTGAATTTACAGGGGGCTTGGAGACCCAGTACTTC.

This chain uses TRBV6-1 with TRBJ1-1, with 7 bases identical to TRBD1. J gave up 1 base and V 2 bases, and 10 bases lay outside the gene matches. The germline V gene encodes CDR1 MNHNS and CDR2 SASEGT. This CDR3 has 17 amino acids. In nucleotides, the CDR3 is TGTGCCAGCAGTGAACAGAGGGGGCGAGGGGCGAACACTGAAGCTTTCTTT. Amino acid sequence: CASSEQRGRGANTEAFF.

This chain connects TRBV19 to TRBJ2-5; 11 nucleotides agree with TRBD2. This CDR3 is built from 17 residues. Germline CDR1 and CDR2: LNHDA and SQIVND (reference sequence). V shed 6 bases and J 1 base; nucleotides not matched to a gene: 10. CDR3 coding DNA: TGTGCCAGTAGGGGGACCGGACTAGCGGGCTTCCAAGAGACCCAGTACTTC. Amino acids: CASRGTGLAGFQETQYF.

The chain employs TRBV12-3 or TRBV12-4 and TRBJ1-2, with D perhaps matching TRBD1 (6 bases). V lost 3 bases to trimming and J lost 8 bases, with 10 bases between them. The CDR3 extends over 12 amino acids. The CDR3 DNA sequence: TGTGCCAGCAGTTTGATAGGGGGAGGCTACACCTTC. It specifies CASSLIGGGYTF.

This clone occurred a few times. This chain links TRBV12-1 with TRBJ2-7; the table's D call, TRBD1, was not checked against the DNA. TRBV12-1 is a listed pseudogene. CDR3 length: 17 residues. The CDR3 loop reads CASSFDSRDRETYEQYF. The CDR3 nucleotides read TGTGCCAGCAGCTTTGATTCAAGGGACAGGGAGACCTACGAGCAGTACTTC.

This clone appeared once. The rearrangement uses TRBV10-3 and TRBJ2-7; TRBD1 might be the D (6 bases). The CDR3 covers 13 residues. Deletions cut 6 bases from V and 0 bases from J, with 9 bases between. Germline assignment: CDR1 ENHRY and CDR2 SYGVKD. DNA for the CDR3: TGTGCCATCAGAGACAGGATCTCCTACGAGCAGTACTTC. Translation: CAIRDRISYEQYF.

The chain has TRBV19 and TRBJ2-7; 9 positions match TRBD2. CDR3 length: 18 residues. The trim removed 5 bases at V and 5 bases at J, leaving 19 bases unmatched. CDR1 and CDR2 from the germline V gene are LNHDA and SQIVND (reference sequence). The CDR3 protein is CASSPYKGGRASSHEQYF. In DNA form, the CDR3 reads TGTGCCAGTAGTCCCTATAAGGGCGGGAGGGCCAGTAGTCACGAGCAGTACTTC. Supplemented by reference TRBV19 and TRBJ2-7, the full variable domain reads DGGITQSPKYLFRKEGQNVTLSCEQNLNHDAMYWYRQDPGQGLRLIYYSQIVNDFQKGDIAEGYSVSREKKESFPLTVTSAQKNPTAFYLCASSPYKGGRASSHEQYFGPGTRLTVT.

V usage is TRBV2 and J usage is TRBJ1-4; D is undetermined. The V and J ends lost 3 bases and 6 bases respectively, with 11 bases between them. CDR3 size: 14 residues. Germline V gene data show CDR1 as SNHLY and CDR2 as FYNNEI. This CDR3 is CASSEGGRYEKLFF. The CDR3 nucleotides are TGTGCCAGCAGTGAGGGTGGGCGATATGAAAAACTGTTTTTT.

In the case of this clone: The sample holds other DNA sequences that translate to the same CDR3. The V and J genes are TRBV11-3 and TRBJ2-2; TRBD1 might be the D (6 bases). The CDR3 contains 14 residues. Germline values: CDR1 SGHNT, CDR2 YENEEA. Between the trimmed V and J ends, which lost 3 bases and 3 bases, there was a span of 8 bases. The CDR3 coding sequence is TGTGCCAGCAGCTTCGGACAGTACACCGGGGAGCTGTTTTTT. As protein: CASSFGQYTGELFF.

This rearrangement joins TRBV7-9 to TRBJ2-2; D gene uncertain. V was shortened by 5 bases and J by 3 bases, with 4 bases between the two germline ends. From germline, CDR1 is SEHNR and CDR2 FQNEAQ (reference sequence). There are 12 residues in the CDR3. CDR3 DNA sequence: TGTGCCAGCAGCCTTTACACCGGGGAGCTGTTTTTT. It specifies CASSLYTGELFF.

The CDR3 region has the DNA TGTGCCAGCAGCGGCCCGTTCGGACTCTCTGGAAACACCATATATTTT. Encoded protein: CASSGPFGLSGNTIYF. The chain combines TRBV5-8 with TRBJ1-3; D uncertain. Looked up from germline, CDR1 is SGHTS and CDR2 is YDEGEE. The CDR3 length is 16 residues. V lost 4 bases to trimming and J lost 0 bases, with 14 bases between them.